The rows below give T cell receptor beta chains drawn from one sample of a study of cytomegalovirus exposure and HLA in healthy donors. TCRdb's copy holds only in-frame clones and misses some; the assay was immunoSEQ multiplex PCR. Among roughly 250,000 clones, roughly 89% were seen once, and the ten largest hold roughly 0.38%. Sequencing was performed on PBMCs. The receptors here all came from a woman between 18 and 29 years old in good health and CMV-seronegative. Both conserved end residues are part of each CDR3. D genes are given only for firm matches. Clone size appears in some rows only: once, few, many, or a class for an expanded clone.

d_call	v_call	clone_size	j_call	cdr3_aa	cdr3_nt
.	TRBV29-1	.	TRBJ2-1	CSVAPTYNEQFF	TGCAGCGTGGCCCCAACCTACAATGAGCAGTTCTTC
.	TRBV11-2	.	TRBJ1-5	CASSGTPLSNQPQHF	TGTGCCAGCAGCGGGACACCTTTGAGCAATCAGCCCCAGCATTTT
.	TRBV19	.	TRBJ2-1	CASSIEGLGFEQFF	TGTGCCAGTAGTATAGAGGGGCTGGGATTTGAGCAGTTCTTC
.	TRBV30	.	TRBJ1-1	CAWSVDVRDRGMNTEAFF	TGTGCCTGGAGTGTAGATGTCCGGGATCGGGGGATGAACACTGAAGCTTTCTTT
.	TRBV29-1	.	TRBJ2-7	CSVGRGSSYEQYF	TGCAGCGTTGGGCGGGGCAGCTCCTACGAGCAGTACTTC
.	TRBV7-9	.	TRBJ2-2	CASSPGQNTGELFF	TGTGCCAGCAGTCCCGGACAGAACACCGGGGAGCTGTTTTTT
.	TRBV14	.	TRBJ1-1	CASSQDAIGEAFF	TGTGCCAGCAGCCAAGATGCGATCGGTGAAGCTTTCTTT
.	TRBV5-5	.	TRBJ2-1	CASSPTSHLSDNEQFF	TGTGCCAGCAGCCCAACTTCTCACCTCTCTGACAATGAGCAGTTCTTC
.	TRBV7-9	.	TRBJ1-4	CASSPLGRAGEKLFF	TGTGCCAGCAGCCCCCTCGGGAGGGCTGGGGAAAAACTGTTTTTT
.	TRBV28	.	TRBJ1-2	CASSPTQGALGYTF	TGTGCCAGCAGTCCGACACAGGGTGCTTTGGGCTACACCTTC
TRBD2	TRBV7-9	.	TRBJ2-1	CASSLYAGGYNEQFF	TGTGCCAGCAGCCTGTACGCGGGGGGCTACAATGAGCAGTTCTTC
TRBD2	TRBV27	once	TRBJ2-1	CASSLSAGGYNEQFF	TGTGCCAGCAGTTTATCAGCGGGGGGTTACAATGAGCAGTTCTTC
.	TRBV28	.	TRBJ1-2	CASSSWTPLLVYGYTF	TGTGCCAGCAGTAGCTGGACACCGCTGTTGGTTTATGGCTACACCTTC
TRBD1	TRBV5-8	.	TRBJ1-1	CASSNKDRAGTEAFF	TGTGCCAGCAGCAATAAGGACAGGGCTGGGACTGAAGCTTTCTTT
.	TRBV6-4	.	TRBJ1-6	CASSEVSFNSPLHF	TGTGCCAGCAGTGAAGTGAGTTTTAATTCACCCCTCCACTTT
TRBD2	TRBV27	.	TRBJ2-1	CASTPTYAGGTDNEQFF	TGTGCCAGCACACCCACGTATGCGGGGGGGACGGACAATGAGCAGTTCTTC
.	TRBV6-5	.	TRBJ1-4	CATGRGWEKLFF	TGTGCCACGGGAAGAGGGTGGGAAAAACTGTTTTTT
TRBD1	TRBV9	.	TRBJ2-3	CASSVQGAEDTQYF	TGTGCCAGCAGCGTACAGGGGGCCGAGGATACGCAGTATTTT
TRBD1	TRBV4-3	.	TRBJ2-7	CASSQSTGGTYEQYF	TGCGCCAGCAGCCAATCGACAGGGGGGACCTACGAGCAGTACTTC
.	TRBV7-9	.	TRBJ1-5	CASSLRGVNQPQHF	TGTGCCAGCAGCTTACGGGGGGTCAATCAGCCCCAGCATTTT
.	TRBV18	.	TRBJ2-1	CASSQPKGAWGEQFF	TGTGCCAGCTCACAGCCTAAGGGAGCCTGGGGTGAGCAGTTCTTC
.	TRBV4-1	.	TRBJ1-5	CASSQEVQRYSNQPQHF	TGCGCCAGCAGCCAGGAGGTACAGAGATATAGCAATCAGCCCCAGCATTTT
.	TRBV6-1	.	TRBJ2-7	CASSEVTGLDYEQYF	TGTGCCAGCAGTGAAGTTACAGGGCTAGACTACGAGCAGTACTTC
.	TRBV27	.	TRBJ2-3	CASSHGDTSTDTQYF	TGTGCCAGCAGTCACGGTGATACTAGCACAGATACGCAGTATTTT
.	TRBV4-1	.	TRBJ1-1	CASNGGWNTEAFF	TGCGCCAGCAACGGGGGATGGAACACTGAAGCTTTCTTT
TRBD1	TRBV5-1	.	TRBJ2-2	CASSSDRGINTGELFF	TGCGCCAGCAGTTCGGACAGGGGGATTAACACCGGGGAGCTGTTTTTT
TRBD1	TRBV28	few	TRBJ1-4	CASSIDRVREKLFF	TGTGCCAGCAGTATAGACAGGGTCCGGGAAAAACTGTTTTTT
TRBD1	TRBV5-1	.	TRBJ2-2	CASSLRQGASGELFF	TGCGCCAGCAGCCTGAGACAGGGGGCGTCCGGGGAGCTGTTTTTT
TRBD1	TRBV11-1	.	TRBJ1-6	CASSKNRGRNSPLHF	TGTGCCAGCAGCAAAAACAGGGGGCGAAATTCACCCCTCCACTTT
.	TRBV11-2	.	TRBJ2-5	CASSLYLLPQETQYF	TGTGCCAGCAGCTTATATCTCCTACCGCAAGAGACCCAGTACTTC
.	TRBV30	.	TRBJ1-4	CAWSGAGLNEKLFF	TGTGCCTGGAGTGGCGCAGGGCTTAATGAAAAACTGTTTTTT
.	TRBV6-1	.	TRBJ1-1	CASSDGSIMYTEAFF	TGTGCCAGCAGTGACGGTAGTATTATGTACACTGAAGCTTTCTTT
.	TRBV27	.	TRBJ2-1	CASSLLSRVEQGEQFF	TGTGCCAGCAGTTTATTATCGCGGGTAGAACAAGGTGAGCAGTTCTTC
.	TRBV28	.	TRBJ1-6	CASSSVNSPLHF	TGTGCCAGCAGTTCCGTAAATTCACCCCTCCACTTT
.	TRBV4-3	.	TRBJ1-2	CASSQDRQKTANYGYTF	TGCGCCAGCAGCCAAGATAGGCAGAAAACAGCTAACTATGGCTACACCTTC
TRBD2	TRBV6-5	.	TRBJ2-7	CASSYGLAGYEQYF	TGTGCCAGCAGTTACGGGCTAGCGGGCTACGAGCAGTACTTC